The 10 T cell receptor beta chains below were found in one sample sequenced in a study of T cell changes during pregnancy in multiple sclerosis. The repertoire was sequenced with immunoSEQ multiplex PCR; TCRdb's copy has only in-frame clones and lacks some. The sample carries some 85,000 clones, 85% to 95% recorded once. Sequencing used peripheral blood, obtained in the second trimester of pregnancy. These receptors came from a female donor in good health, enrolled as a control in a pregnancy study.

The chain uses TRBV19 and TRBJ1-2; 7 bases line up with TRBD1. J was trimmed by 4 bases and V by 3 bases; bases with no gene match: 2. The length of the CDR3 is 13 residues. Germline CDR1 and CDR2: LNHDA and SQIVND (reference sequence). As DNA, the CDR3 is TGTGCCAGTAGTATGACAGGGCTCTATGGCTACACCTTC. Its translation is CASSMTGLYGYTF.

The chain carries TRBV15 and TRBJ2-1; D is possibly TRBD1 (6 bases). The germline V gene has CDR1 LNHNV and CDR2 YYDKDF (reference sequence). The CDR3 covers 14 residues. Trimming left V 0 bases short and J 8 bases short, with 11 bases between. The CDR3 bases are TGTGCCACCAGCAGAGATAGGTCAGGGGATGAGCAGTTCTTC. This sequence encodes CATSRDRSGDEQFF.

The rearrangement uses TRBV5-6 and TRBJ2-5, with 14 bases fitting TRBD2. The J segment lost 4 bases and the V segment lost 0 bases, leaving 5 bases of the junction unmatched. Germline V gives CDR1 SGHDT, CDR2 YYEEEE. The CDR3 covers 17 residues. The CDR3 sequence: CASSLGLAGGLGETQYF. The CDR3 bases are TGTGCCAGCAGCTTGGGACTAGCGGGGGGGCTTGGAGAGACCCAGTACTTC.

The gene calls are TRBV18 and TRBJ1-3; no clear D. With 3 bases removed from V and 2 bases from J, the gap between germline ends came to 14 bases. Germline assignment: CDR1 KGHSH and CDR2 LQKENI. This CDR3 spans 16 amino acids. The CDR3 loop is CASSPSEAGTGNTIYF. The CDR3 coding sequence is TGTGCCAGCTCACCTTCCGAGGCGGGTACTGGAAACACCATATATTTT.

The chain has TRBV7-9 and TRBJ1-5; 8 bases map to TRBD1. This CDR3 spans 16 amino acids. V shed 5 bases and J 3 bases; nucleotides not matched to a gene: 9. The V gene's germline CDR1 is SEHNR and CDR2 FQNEAQ (reference sequence). CDR3 in amino acids: CASSQTPTGANQPQHF. In DNA, the CDR3 is TGTGCCAGCAGCCAAACCCCGACAGGGGCCAATCAGCCCCAGCATTTT.

The chain couples TRBV5-1 to TRBJ1-1, with 10 bases that match TRBD1. V lost 1 base and J lost 5; bases outside the gene matches: 2. Germline V gene sequence: CDR1 SGHRS, CDR2 YFSETQ. CDR3 length: 14 amino acids. CDR3 residues: CASSLRQGATEAFF. In DNA, the CDR3 is TGCGCCAGCAGCTTGAGACAGGGGGCGACTGAAGCTTTCTTT.

The V and J genes are TRBV5-4 and TRBJ1-1; D not resolved. Germline CDR1 SGHNT, CDR2 YYREEE (reference sequence). CDR3 length: 15 residues. Between the trimmed V and J ends, which lost 3 bases and 1 base, there was a span of 13 bases. This CDR3 is CASSSHPGENTEAFF. The DNA of the CDR3 is TGTGCCAGCAGCTCCCACCCCGGGGAGAACACTGAAGCTTTCTTT.

V is TRBV11-3 and J is TRBJ1-1; weak D call: TRBD1 (6 bases). Germline lookup yields CDR1 SGHNT and CDR2 YENEEA. The V end lost 1 base, the J end lost 10 bases, and 16 bases lay between the germline ends. There are 14 residues in the CDR3. The DNA for the CDR3 is TGTGCCAGCAGCTTAGCCCAGGGGCTGAGGGGAGCTTTCTTT. Its protein is CASSLAQGLRGAFF. The variable domain in full, with the rest retrieved from reference TRBV11-3 and TRBJ1-1, is EAGVVQSPRYKIIEKKQPVAFWCNPISGHNTLYWYLQNLGQGPELLIRYENEEAVDDSQLPKDRFSAERLKGVDSTLKIQPAELGDSAVYLCASSLAQGLRGAFFGQGTRLTVV.

This chain uses TRBV6-6 with TRBJ1-6; tentative D call: TRBD1 (5 bases). The V gene's germline CDR1 is MNHNY and CDR2 SVGAGI (reference sequence). The CDR3 loop spans 14 amino acids. V lost 6 bases and J lost 4, with 10 bases in between. DNA for the CDR3: TGTGCCAGCAGCGCTGACAGATATAATTCACCCCTCCACTTT. Amino acid sequence: CASSADRYNSPLHF.

V usage is TRBV19 and J usage is TRBJ1-2, with D perhaps TRBD1 (5 bases). CDR3 length equals 13 residues. Germline values: CDR1 LNHDA, CDR2 SQIVND (reference sequence). V lost 8 bases, J lost 4 bases, and 14 bases lay in between. The CDR3 nucleotides read TGTGCCAGTCGAGGGCAGGGAGGCTATGGCTACACCTTC. This sequence encodes CASRGQGGYGYTF.